This T cell receptor beta chain was identified in a study of T cell responses to AZD1222 COVID-19 vaccine. Study at large: Second-dose schedules of about 4 or about 12 weeks were combined.

On this clone itself: The antigen is not known.

Germline V lookup: CDR1 LNHDA, CDR2 SQIVND (reference sequence). The V and J ends lost 4 bases and 3 bases, in that order; junction bases with no gene match: 9. The CDR3 consists of 15 residues. Here immunoSEQ multiplex PCR was the method, and the copy in TCRdb shows in-frame clones only, minus some. The sample has 93,000 or so clones, 90% to 95% seen once. Whole-study findings and limits: Among those given AZD1222, only five or six were seropositive at baseline. There were mostly white British donors and more females than males, and clonal diversity was possibly underestimated. Spike-spanning, vaccine-associated CD4 TCRs were dominant at 160-218 and 743-854.

Sequenced here: peripheral blood, sampled on day 0 of AZD1222 vaccination. The receptor was derived from an adult in good health. The chain carries TRBV19 and TRBJ2-7, with TRBD1 identical over 7 bases. DNA for the CDR3: TGTGCCAGTAGTAGCGGTACAGGGGCGTTCTACGAGCAGTACTTC. This sequence encodes CASSSGTGAFYEQYF.